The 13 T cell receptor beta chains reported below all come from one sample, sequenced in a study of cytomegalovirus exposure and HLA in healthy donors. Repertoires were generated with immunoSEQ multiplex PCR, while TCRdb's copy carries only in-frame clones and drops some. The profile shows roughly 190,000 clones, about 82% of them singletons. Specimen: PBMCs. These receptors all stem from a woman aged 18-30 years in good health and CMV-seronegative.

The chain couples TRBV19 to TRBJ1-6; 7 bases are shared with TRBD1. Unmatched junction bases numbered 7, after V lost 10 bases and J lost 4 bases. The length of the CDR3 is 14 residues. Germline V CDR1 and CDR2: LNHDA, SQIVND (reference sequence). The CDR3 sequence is CATSTGQYNSPLHF. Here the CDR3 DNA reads TGTGCCACCTCAACGGGACAGTATAATTCACCCCTCCACTTT.

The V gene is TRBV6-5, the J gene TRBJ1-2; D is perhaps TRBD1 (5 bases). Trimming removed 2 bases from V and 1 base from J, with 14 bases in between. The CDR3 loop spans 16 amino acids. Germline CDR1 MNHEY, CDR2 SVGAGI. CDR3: CASSYGTPDINYGYTF. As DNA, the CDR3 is TGTGCCAGCAGTTACGGAACCCCGGACATTAACTATGGCTACACCTTC.

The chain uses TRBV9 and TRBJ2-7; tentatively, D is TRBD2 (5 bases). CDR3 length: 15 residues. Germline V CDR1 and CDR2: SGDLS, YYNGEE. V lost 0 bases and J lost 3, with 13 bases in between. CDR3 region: CASSVAASWGYEQYF. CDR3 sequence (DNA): TGTGCCAGCAGCGTAGCGGCTAGCTGGGGCTACGAGCAGTACTTC.

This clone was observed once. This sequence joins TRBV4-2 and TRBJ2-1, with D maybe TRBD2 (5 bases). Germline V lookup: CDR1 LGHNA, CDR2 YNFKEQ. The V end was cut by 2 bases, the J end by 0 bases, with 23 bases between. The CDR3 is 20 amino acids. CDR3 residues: CASSQLNPAAGRSSYNEQFF. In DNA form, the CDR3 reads TGTGCCAGCAGCCAACTAAACCCTGCCGCGGGTCGGAGCTCCTACAATGAGCAGTTCTTC.

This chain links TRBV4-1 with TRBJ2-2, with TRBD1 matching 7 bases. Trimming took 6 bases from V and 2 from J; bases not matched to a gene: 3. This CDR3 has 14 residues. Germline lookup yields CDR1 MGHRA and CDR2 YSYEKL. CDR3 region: CASRGTENTGELFF. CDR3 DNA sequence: TGCGCCAGCAGAGGGACAGAAAACACCGGGGAGCTGTTTTTT.

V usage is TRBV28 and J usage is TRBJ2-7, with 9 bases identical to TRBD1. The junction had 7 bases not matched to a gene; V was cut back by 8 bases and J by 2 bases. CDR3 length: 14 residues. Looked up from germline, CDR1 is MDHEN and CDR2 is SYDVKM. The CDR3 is CASYRQGEAYEQYF. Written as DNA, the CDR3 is TGTGCCAGCTACCGACAGGGGGAGGCCTACGAGCAGTACTTC.

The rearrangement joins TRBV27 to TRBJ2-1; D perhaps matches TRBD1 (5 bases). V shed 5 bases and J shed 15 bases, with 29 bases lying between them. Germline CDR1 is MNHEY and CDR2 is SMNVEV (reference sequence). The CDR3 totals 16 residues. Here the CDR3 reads CASSPQMGRENVVGFF. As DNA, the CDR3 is TGTGCCAGCAGTCCTCAAATGGGCAGGGAAAATGTAGTAGGGTTCTTC.

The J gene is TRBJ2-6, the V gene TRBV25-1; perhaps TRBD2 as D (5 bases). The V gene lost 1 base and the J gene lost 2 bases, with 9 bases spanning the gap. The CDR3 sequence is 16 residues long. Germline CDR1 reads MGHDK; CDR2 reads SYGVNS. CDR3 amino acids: CASSEFFGAGANVLTF. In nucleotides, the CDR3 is TGTGCCAGCAGTGAATTTTTCGGGGCTGGGGCCAACGTCCTGACTTTC.

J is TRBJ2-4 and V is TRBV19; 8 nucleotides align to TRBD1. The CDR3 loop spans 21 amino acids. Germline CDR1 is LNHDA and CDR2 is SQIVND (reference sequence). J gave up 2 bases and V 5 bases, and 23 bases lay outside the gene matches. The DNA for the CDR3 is TGTGCCAGTAGTCTCCTCCGGGACAGGAGACCTTCTATTGATTCCAAAAACATTCAGTACTTC. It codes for CASSLLRDRRPSIDSKNIQYF.

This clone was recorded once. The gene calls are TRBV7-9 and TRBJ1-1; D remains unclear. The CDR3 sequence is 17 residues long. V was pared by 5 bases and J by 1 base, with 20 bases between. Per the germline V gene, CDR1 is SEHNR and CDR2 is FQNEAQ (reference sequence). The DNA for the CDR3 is TGTGCCAGCAGCCCCCCTGGCAGGCTAGCATCGAACACTGAAGCTTTCTTT. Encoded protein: CASSPPGRLASNTEAFF.

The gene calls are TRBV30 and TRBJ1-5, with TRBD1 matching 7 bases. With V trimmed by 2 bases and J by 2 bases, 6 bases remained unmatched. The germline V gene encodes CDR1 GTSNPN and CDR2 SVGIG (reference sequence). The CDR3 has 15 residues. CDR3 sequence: CAWSTGVMGNQPQHF. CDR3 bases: TGTGCCTGGAGTACAGGGGTTATGGGCAATCAGCCCCAGCATTTT. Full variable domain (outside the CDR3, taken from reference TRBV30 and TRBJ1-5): SQTIHQWPATLVQPVGSPLSLECTVEGTSNPNLYWYRQAAGRGLQLLFYSVGIGQISSEVPQNLSASRPQDRQFILSSKKLLLSDSGFYLCAWSTGVMGNQPQHFGDGTRLSIL.

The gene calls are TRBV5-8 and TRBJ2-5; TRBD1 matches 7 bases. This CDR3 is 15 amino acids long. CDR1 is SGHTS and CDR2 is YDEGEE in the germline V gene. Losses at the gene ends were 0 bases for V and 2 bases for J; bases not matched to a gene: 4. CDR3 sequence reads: CASSLGQGLQETQYF. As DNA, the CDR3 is TGTGCCAGCAGCTTGGGACAGGGTCTTCAAGAGACCCAGTACTTC.

The CDR3 DNA sequence: TGCGCCAGCAGCTTGTCTTCCGGACAGATGAACACTGAAGCTTTCTTT. As protein: CASSLSSGQMNTEAFF. The rearrangement uses TRBV5-1 and TRBJ1-1, with a tentative D call TRBD1 (6 bases). Trimming removed 1 base at V and 0 bases at J, with 13 bases between. Germline V lookup: CDR1 SGHRS, CDR2 YFSETQ. The CDR3 consists of 16 residues.